The rows below give T cell receptor beta chains drawn from one sample of a study of tumor and adjacent non-tumor tissue in lung cancer. TCRdb reprocessed the multiplex PCR reads with MiXCR, giving one entry per CDR3 protein. The sample shows about 93,000 distinct CDR3 sequences, less than 75% of them seen only once. Sequenced sample: lung tumor tissue. The receptors stem from a man aged 55 to 70 with non-small cell lung cancer. Each CDR3 is given with its conserved first and last residue. D genes are given only for firm matches. The size entry is marked missing in some rows and otherwise reads once, few, many or a size class.

TRBV4-2	-	TRBJ1-6	-	TGTGCCAGGAGTCAAGAGGTCTTTCGCACGGGACAAGCCAATACACCCCTCCACTTT	CARSQEVFRTGQANTPLHF
TRBV20-1	TRBD2	TRBJ2-1	-	TGCAGTGCTAGATCTGGCGGCGGGAGGGCCTCCCAATACAATGAGCTGTTCTTC	CSARSGGGRASQYNELFF
TRBV6-1	TRBD1	TRBJ1-5	-	TGTGCCAGCAGTGAAGAGACAGGGGGCGTTCAGCCCCAGCATTTT	CASSEETGGVQPQHF
TRBV5-1	-	TRBJ1-1	few	TGCGCCAGCAGCCCAAATACCGGGGGTTCTGAAGCTTTCTTT	CASSPNTGGSEAFF
TRBV11-2	-	TRBJ2-5	-	TGTACCAGCAGCTTATGGGGGGAGACCCAGTACTTC	CTSSLWGETQYF
TRBV5-1	TRBD2	TRBJ2-3	once	TGCGCCAGCAGCCCGGGACTAGCGGGAGGGAAAGATACGCAGTATTTT	CASSPGLAGGKDTQYF
TRBV11-1	-	TRBJ2-7	-	TGTGCCAGCTTTCCCGGCGGCGCCTACGAGCAGTACTTC	CASFPGGAYEQYF
TRBV29-1	-	TRBJ2-3	many	TGCAGCGTTGACCAAGGTGGAGATACGCAGTATTTT	CSVDQGGDTQYF
TRBV6-1	TRBD1	TRBJ1-6	-	TGTACCAGCAGAAGAATGGGGACAGGGGGTTACGGAAATTCACCCCTCCACTTT	CTSRRMGTGGYGNSPLHF
TRBV12-5	-	TRBJ2-6	many	TGTGCTAGTGGTTTGGGGGGCTCTGGGGCCAACGTCCTGACTTTC	CASGLGGSGANVLTF
TRBV7-8	TRBD2	TRBJ2-7	many	TGTGCCAGCAGCTTAAGACTAGCCGCCTACGAGCAGTACTTC	CASSLRLAAYEQYF
TRBV4-1	-	TRBJ2-3	-	TGCGCCAGCAGCCAATACGACATCCAGGGACGGACCACAGATACGCAGTATTTT	CASSQYDIQGRTTDTQYF
TRBV14	-	TRBJ2-1	-	TGTGCCAGCAGCTATAATCAAGCATACAATGAGCAGTTCTTC	CASSYNQAYNEQFF
TRBV10-2	-	TRBJ1-2	-	TGCATCAGCAGTGAGTCGTGGGGCGCGTATGGCTACACCTTC	CISSESWGAYGYTF
TRBV2	-	TRBJ2-5	-	TGTGCCAGCAATGAACAGTTAAAGACCCAGTACTTC	CASNEQLKTQYF
TRBV11-2	TRBD1	TRBJ2-5	-	TGTGCCAGCACCCTAGACAGGGGATCTCAAGAGACCGAGTACTTC	CASTLDRGSQETEYF
TRBV11-2	-	TRBJ1-1	-	TGTGCCAGCAGCTTAAACGGGCGGGTGTTCAACACTGAAGCTTTCTTT	CASSLNGRVFNTEAFF
TRBV4-1	TRBD1	TRBJ1-2	many	TGCGCCAGCAGCCAAGAATGGACAGGCGTCTATGGCTACACCTTC	CASSQEWTGVYGYTF
TRBV7-8	TRBD2	TRBJ2-2	-	TGTGCCAGCAGCTTAGTTTATAGCGGGAGGGCCGGGGACACCGGGGAGCTGTTTTTT	CASSLVYSGRAGDTGELFF
TRBV10-3	TRBD2	TRBJ2-1	many	TGTGCCATCAGTGCAGGGAGGGGTTACAATGAGCAGTTCTTC	CAISAGRGYNEQFF
TRBV4-1	TRBD1	TRBJ1-2	many	TGCGCCAGCAGCCCGCCCGACAGGGAAGTCGACTATGGCTACACCTTC	CASSPPDREVDYGYTF
TRBV4-1	TRBD2	TRBJ2-3	-	TGCGCCAGCGTGGAGCGGGGCCGCACAGAAACGCAGTATTTT	CASVERGRTETQYF
TRBV6-5	-	TRBJ1-2	-	TGTGCCAGCAGTTCCGTGGGCCGCTATGGTTACACCTTC	CASSSVGRYGYTF